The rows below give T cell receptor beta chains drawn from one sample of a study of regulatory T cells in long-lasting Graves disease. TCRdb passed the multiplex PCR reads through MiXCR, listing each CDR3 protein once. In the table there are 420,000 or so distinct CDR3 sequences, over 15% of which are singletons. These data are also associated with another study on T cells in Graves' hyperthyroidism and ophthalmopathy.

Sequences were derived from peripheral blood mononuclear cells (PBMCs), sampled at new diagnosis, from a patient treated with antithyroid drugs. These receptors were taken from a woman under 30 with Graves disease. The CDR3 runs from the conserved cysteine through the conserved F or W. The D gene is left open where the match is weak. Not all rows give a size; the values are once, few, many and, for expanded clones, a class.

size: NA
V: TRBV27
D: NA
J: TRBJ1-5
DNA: TGTGCCAGCAGTCCTGGTCCCCGGGGTGGGGTGGATTTTTTGAGCAATCAGCCCCAGCATTTT
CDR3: CASSPGPRGGVDFLSNQPQHF

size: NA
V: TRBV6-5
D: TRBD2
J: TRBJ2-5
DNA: TGTGCCAGCAGTTACCCCCCTAGCGGGAGGGCCGGGGGGCAAGAGACCCAGTACTTC
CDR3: CASSYPPSGRAGGQETQYF

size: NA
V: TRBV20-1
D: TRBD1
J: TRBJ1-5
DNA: TGCAGTGCTAGAGATGAGGGGGCCATCTATCAGCCCCAGCATTTT
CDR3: CSARDEGAIYQPQHF

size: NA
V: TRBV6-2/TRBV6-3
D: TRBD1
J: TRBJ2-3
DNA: TGTGCCAGCAGTTACTCGAGTAGAGGGGGCGAAGATACGCAGTATTTT
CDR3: CASSYSSRGGEDTQYF

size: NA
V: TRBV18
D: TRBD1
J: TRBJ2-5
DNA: TGTGCCAGCTCACCGCTGACAGGGCGCCAAGAGACCCAGTACTTC
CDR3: CASSPLTGRQETQYF

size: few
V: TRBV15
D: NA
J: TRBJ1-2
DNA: TGTGCCACCAGCGAGGGCTATGGCTACACCTTC
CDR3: CATSEGYGYTF

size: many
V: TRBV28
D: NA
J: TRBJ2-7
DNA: TGTGCCAGCAGGTCCCGGGACTGGATCTCCTACGAGCAGTACTTC
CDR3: CASRSRDWISYEQYF

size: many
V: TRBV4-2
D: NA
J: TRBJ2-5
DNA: TGTGCCAGCAGCCATCCACCAGGACAGATAAATCAAGAGACCCAGTACTTC
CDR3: CASSHPPGQINQETQYF

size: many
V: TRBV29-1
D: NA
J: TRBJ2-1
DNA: TGCAGCGTTCAAGGTATCTCCAATGAGCAGTTCTTC
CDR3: CSVQGISNEQFF

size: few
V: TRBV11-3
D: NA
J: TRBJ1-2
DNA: TGTGCCAGCAGCGAACAGGGTGAGAGTGTCTATGGCTACACCTTC
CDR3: CASSEQGESVYGYTF

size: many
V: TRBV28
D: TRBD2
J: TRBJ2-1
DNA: TGTGCCAGCAGTTTTAGCGGGAGAGGGCGTGAGCAGTTCTTC
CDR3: CASSFSGRGREQFF

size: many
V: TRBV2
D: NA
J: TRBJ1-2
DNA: TGTGCCAGCAGTGACTCAATTGGGCGGCAGGGAAGTGGCTACACCTTC
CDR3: CASSDSIGRQGSGYTF

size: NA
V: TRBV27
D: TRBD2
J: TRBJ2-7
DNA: TGTGCCAGCAGAACCGGGACTAGCGGGGGGACCTACGAGCAGTACTTC
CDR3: CASRTGTSGGTYEQYF

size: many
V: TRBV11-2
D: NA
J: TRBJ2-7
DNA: TGTGCCAGCAGCTTAGCCGCAAACTACGAGCAGTACTTC
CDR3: CASSLAANYEQYF

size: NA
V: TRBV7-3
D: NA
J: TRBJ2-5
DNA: TGTGCCAGCAGCCCGGGACCGGTGTCATTGGGGACCCAGTACTTC
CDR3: CASSPGPVSLGTQYF

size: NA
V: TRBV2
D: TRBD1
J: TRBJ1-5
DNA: TGTGCCAGCAGAACCGGGACAGGGTCAGGGCAGCCCCAGCATTTT
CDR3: CASRTGTGSGQPQHF

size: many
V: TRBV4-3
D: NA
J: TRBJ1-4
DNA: TGCGCCAGCAGCCACTTCACGGGGGGGGGCGACGAAAAACTGTTTTTT
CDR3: CASSHFTGGGDEKLFF

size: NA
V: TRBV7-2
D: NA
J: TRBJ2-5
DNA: TGTGCCAGCAGCACCGACTTGGGCGGCGCACGAGAACAAGAGACCCAGTACTTC
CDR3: CASSTDLGGAREQETQYF

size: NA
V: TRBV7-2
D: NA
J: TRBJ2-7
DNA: TGTGCCAGCAGTCCACCCGGGACAACCTACGAGCAGTACTTC
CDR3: CASSPPGTTYEQYF

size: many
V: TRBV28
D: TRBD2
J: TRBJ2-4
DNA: TGTGCCAGCAGTTGGGCAGCGGGGTCTGGAAACATTCAGTACTTC
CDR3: CASSWAAGSGNIQYF

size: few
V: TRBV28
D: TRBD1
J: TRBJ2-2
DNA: TGTGCCAGCAGCCAGACAGGGGGCCGCACCGGGGAGCTGTTTTTT
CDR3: CASSQTGGRTGELFF

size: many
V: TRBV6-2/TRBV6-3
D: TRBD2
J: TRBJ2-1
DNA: TGTGCCAGCAGTGAACTAGCGAACTACAATGAGCAGTTCTTC
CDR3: CASSELANYNEQFF

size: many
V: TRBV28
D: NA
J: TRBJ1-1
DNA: TGTGCCAGCAGTTTCGTCGGGGGATTCAACGCTTTCTTT
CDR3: CASSFVGGFNAFF

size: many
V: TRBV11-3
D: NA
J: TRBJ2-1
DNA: TGTGCCAGCAGACGGGGAGTAGCCATTAATGAGCAGTTCTTC
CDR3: CASRRGVAINEQFF

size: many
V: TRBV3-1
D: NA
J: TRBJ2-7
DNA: TGTGCCAGCAGCCAAGGCACGGGAAACTACGAGCAGTACTTC
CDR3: CASSQGTGNYEQYF

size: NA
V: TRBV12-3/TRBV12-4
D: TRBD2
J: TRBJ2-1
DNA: TGTGCCAGCAGTGCTACTAGCGCGGGTGAGCAGTTCTTC
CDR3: CASSATSAGEQFF

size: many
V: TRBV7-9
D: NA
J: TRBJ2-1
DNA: TGTGCCAGCAGCTTAGCAATAAGTGAGCAGTTCTTC
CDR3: CASSLAISEQFF

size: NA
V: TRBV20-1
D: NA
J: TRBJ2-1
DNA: TGCAGTGCCAAAGGCTATTTAAATGAGCAGTTCTTC
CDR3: CSAKGYLNEQFF

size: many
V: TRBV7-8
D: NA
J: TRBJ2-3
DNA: TGTGCCAGCAACCCGCTCGGGACCGAATTAGATTCAGATACGCAGTATTTT
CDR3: CASNPLGTELDSDTQYF

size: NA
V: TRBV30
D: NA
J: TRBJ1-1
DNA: TGTGCCTGGATTGGTGTGGGGTACACTGAAGCTTTCTTT
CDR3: CAWIGVGYTEAFF

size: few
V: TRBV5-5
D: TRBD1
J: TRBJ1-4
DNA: TGTGCCAGCAGCTTGGGATTTACAGGGGGTGAAAAACTGTTTTTT
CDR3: CASSLGFTGGEKLFF

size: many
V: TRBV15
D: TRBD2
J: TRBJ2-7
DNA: TGTGCCACCAGCGAGGGGACTAGCGGGAGTTCCGAGCAGTACTTC
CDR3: CATSEGTSGSSEQYF

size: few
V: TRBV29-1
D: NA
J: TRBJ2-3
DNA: TGCAGCGTTGTTTGGGGGTTATCCACAGATACGCAGTATTTT
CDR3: CSVVWGLSTDTQYF

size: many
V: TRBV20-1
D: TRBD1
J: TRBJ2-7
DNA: TGCAGTGCCTTGGGACAGAGCCCACTACTCTACGAGCAGTACTTC
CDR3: CSALGQSPLLYEQYF

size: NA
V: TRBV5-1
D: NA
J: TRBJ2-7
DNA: TGCGCCAGCAGAGACGGGACGGGGAGCTCCTACGAGCAGTACTTC
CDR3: CASRDGTGSSYEQYF

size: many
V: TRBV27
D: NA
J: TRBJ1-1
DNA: TGTGCCAGCAGTTTAGTGGGGGGCATGAACACTGAAGCTTTCTTT
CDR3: CASSLVGGMNTEAFF

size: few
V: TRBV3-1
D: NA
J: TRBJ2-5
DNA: TGTGCCAGCAGCCAAATGGCCGGGCCACAAGAGACCCAGTACTTC
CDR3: CASSQMAGPQETQYF

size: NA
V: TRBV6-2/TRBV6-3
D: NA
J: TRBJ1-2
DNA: TGTGCCAGCAGACCCCCGGGTTTAGATGGCTACACCTTC
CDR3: CASRPPGLDGYTF

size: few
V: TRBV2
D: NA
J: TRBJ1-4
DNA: TGTGCCAGCAGCTTGCAGGGGTTGGCTAATGAAAAACTGTTTTTT
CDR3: CASSLQGLANEKLFF

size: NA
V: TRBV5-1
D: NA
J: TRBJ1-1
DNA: TGCGCCAGCAGCTTGGGAGATGATGAAGCTTTCTTT
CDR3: CASSLGDDEAFF

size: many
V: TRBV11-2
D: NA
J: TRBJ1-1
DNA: TGTGCCAGCAGCATCCGGGACATGAACACTGAAGCTTTCTTT
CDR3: CASSIRDMNTEAFF

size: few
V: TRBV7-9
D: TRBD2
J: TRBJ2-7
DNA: TGTGCCAGCAGCCCCCGAGCGGGGGGCAACGGCGAGCAGTACTTC
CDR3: CASSPRAGGNGEQYF

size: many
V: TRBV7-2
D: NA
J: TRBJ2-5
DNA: TGTGCCAGCAGCTCTATTACGACAAATTCGGAGACCCAGTACTTC
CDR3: CASSSITTNSETQYF